The 8 T cell receptor beta chains below were found in one sample sequenced in a study of blood T cell repertoires in COVID-19. The table came from immunoSEQ multiplex PCR; TCRdb's copy has only in-frame clones and leaves some out. The table lists around 130,000 clones, approximately 84% of them singletons. The sample consisted of peripheral blood. The receptors originated from an elderly woman with acute or convalescent COVID-19.

The rearrangement uses TRBV10-3 and TRBJ2-7, with a tentative D call TRBD1 (6 bases). Per the germline V gene, CDR1 is ENHRY and CDR2 is SYGVKD. The CDR3 covers 14 residues. Trimming left V 6 bases short and J 1 base short, with 13 bases between. The CDR3 nucleotides read TGTGCCATCAGAGAACCGGGACAATCCTACGAGCAGTACTTC. Encoded protein: CAIREPGQSYEQYF.

Here the CDR3 DNA reads TGTGCCAGCAGCCCCCCAGGACAGGGCCGCTATGGCTACACCTTC. Its protein is CASSPPGQGRYGYTF. The V and J genes are TRBV7-9 and TRBJ1-2, with 8 positions matching TRBD1. CDR3 length: 15 amino acids. CDR1 SEHNR and CDR2 FQNEAQ come from the germline V gene (reference sequence). V gave up 5 bases and J gave up 4 bases; unmatched junction bases: 9.

V gene TRBV7-2 combines with J gene TRBJ2-2, with a possible D match to TRBD2 (5 bases). The germline V gene encodes CDR1 SGHTA and CDR2 FQGNSA. The V end was cut by 3 bases, the J end by 3 bases, with 8 bases between. The CDR3 spans 14 residues. The CDR3 DNA sequence: TGTGCCAGCAGCTTGGGAGTCCACACCGGGGAGCTGTTTTTT. Residues: CASSLGVHTGELFF.

The V and J genes are TRBV19 and TRBJ1-2; D uncertain. CDR3 length: 15 residues. CDR1 is LNHDA and CDR2 is SQIVND in the germline V gene (reference sequence). Trimming shortened V by 3 bases and J by 5 bases, and 16 bases separated the two germline ends. CDR3 nucleotide sequence: TGTGCCAGTAGTATCGCCGCTAATACGGGGTATGGCTACACCTTC. Encoded protein: CASSIAANTGYGYTF.

The J gene is TRBJ1-4, the V gene TRBV3-1 (or the pseudogene TRBV3-2); D is ambiguous. V shed 0 bases and J shed 7 bases, with 18 bases lying between them. The CDR3 length is 17 residues. CDR1 and CDR2 (germline): LGHDT, YNNKEL (reference sequence). CDR3: CASSQDRNTVRVEKLFF. The CDR3 DNA follows: TGTGCCAGCAGCCAAGATCGGAACACGGTGAGGGTTGAAAAACTGTTTTTT.

This clone was counted a few times. This sequence joins TRBV4-3 and TRBJ2-7; 8 bases are a match to TRBD1. This CDR3 region has 15 residues. V trimming: 1 base; J trimming: 3 bases; junction bases outside the gene matches: 5. Germline V gene lookup returns CDR1 LGHNA and CDR2 YSLEER. This CDR3 reads CASSQASDRGYEQYF. The CDR3 DNA is TGCGCCAGCAGCCAAGCCTCAGACAGGGGCTACGAGCAGTACTTC.

The CDR3 is CASSQTRGREQYF. CDR3 coding DNA: TGCGCCAGCAGCCAGACAAGGGGTCGAGAGCAGTACTTC. The rearrangement joins TRBV4-3 to TRBJ2-7, with TRBD1 as a possible D gene (5 bases). V lost 3 bases, J lost 7 bases, and 13 bases lay in between. CDR1 LGHNA and CDR2 YSLEER come from the germline V gene. The CDR3 loop spans 13 amino acids.

The rearrangement uses TRBV4-1 and TRBJ2-4; TRBD2 matches at 11 bases. The CDR3 runs to 17 residues. Trimming at V came to 0 bases and at J to 2 bases, leaving 3 bases not matched to a gene. CDR1 and CDR2 (germline): MGHRA, YSYEKL. This CDR3 is CASSQDTSGGSKNIQYF. In DNA, the CDR3 is TGCGCCAGCAGCCAAGATACTAGCGGGGGCTCCAAAAACATTCAGTACTTC.